This T cell receptor beta chain stems from a study of shared clonotypes between healthy human individuals. This clone was seen at least ten times. CDR3 length: 13 residues. Germline CDR1 reads SQVTM; CDR2 reads ANQGSEA. V trimming: 4 bases; J trimming: 6 bases; junction bases outside the gene matches: 6. TCRdb keeps only in-frame clones here, not all; method: immunoSEQ multiplex PCR. The table records over a million clones, 60% to 80% of them present only once. The receptor's source is a man younger than 35 in good health. V and J are TRBV29-1 and TRBJ1-5, with 7 bases identical to TRBD1. What was sequenced was memory CD4+ T cells sorted from blood. The subset was: CD45RA-negative fraction. DNA for the CDR3: TGCAGCGTTGTTACAGGGGTATGTCAGCCCCAGCATTTT. It codes for CSVVTGVCQPQHF.